A single sample is the source of the 27 T cell receptor beta chains below, sequenced in a study of cytomegalovirus exposure and HLA in healthy donors. Researchers ran the PCR with 60 Vbeta and 13 Jbeta primers. Generated by immunoSEQ multiplex PCR, the TCRdb table keeps only in-frame clones and is missing some. This specimen shows around 140,000 clones; the ten leading clones hold roughly 1.5%. Sequenced input: PBMCs. Receptors were obtained from a woman aged 40 to 50 in good health and CMV-seronegative.

The chain recombines TRBV28 with TRBJ2-3; D might be TRBD1 (6 bases). Germline assignment: CDR1 MDHEN and CDR2 SYDVKM. The CDR3 runs 15 residues. Trimming took 4 bases from V and 3 from J, leaving 14 bases between them. The CDR3 DNA follows: TGTGCCAGCAGTTCCCACAGGGTAAGAACAGATACGCAGTATTTT. Its protein is CASSSHRVRTDTQYF. Full variable domain (rest looked up from reference TRBV28 and TRBJ2-3): DVKVTQSSRYLVKRTGEKVFLECVQDMDHENMFWYRQDPGLGLRLIYFSYDVKMKEKGDIPEGYSVSREKKERFSLILESASTNQTSMYLCASSSHRVRTDTQYFGPGTRLTVL.

This sequence joins TRBV5-6 and TRBJ1-6; the D gene is possibly TRBD1 (6 bases). The CDR3 totals 14 residues. V lost 4 bases to trimming and J lost 11 bases, with 16 bases between them. Looked up from germline, CDR1 is SGHDT and CDR2 is YYEEEE. DNA for the CDR3: TGTGCCAGCAGCATGCTCGCCCCAGGGGCACCCCTCCACTTT. Translation gives CASSMLAPGAPLHF.

The chain has TRBV27 and TRBJ1-6; weak D call: TRBD1 (6 bases). The CDR3 extends over 15 amino acids. From germline, CDR1 is MNHEY and CDR2 SMNVEV (reference sequence). The V end was cut by 2 bases, the J end by 7 bases, with 12 bases between. CDR3 region: CASSLVGTINSPLHF. Written as DNA, the CDR3 is TGTGCCAGCAGTTTAGTCGGGACAATCAATTCACCCCTCCACTTT.

This sequence joins TRBV9 and TRBJ2-2; D may be TRBD2 (5 bases). Trimming removed 2 bases from V and 6 bases from J, with 14 bases in between. The CDR3 runs 15 residues. CDR1 is SGDLS and CDR2 is YYNGEE in the germline V gene. The CDR3 DNA reads TGTGCCAGCAGCGTTGACGGGGTTTTACCCGGGGAGCTGTTTTTT. Its protein is CASSVDGVLPGELFF.

The CDR3 reads CASSVAGAGGEQETQYF. The CDR3 bases are TGTGCCAGCAGCGTAGCTGGGGCGGGGGGCGAACAAGAGACCCAGTACTTC. The chain uses TRBV9 and TRBJ2-5; 8 nucleotides align to TRBD2. With 0 bases clipped from V and 2 bases from J, the junction kept 9 bases outside the gene matches. The CDR3 extends over 17 amino acids. Germline V gene lookup returns CDR1 SGDLS and CDR2 YYNGEE.

The V call is TRBV27, the J call TRBJ1-2; TRBD1 matches at 8 bases. This CDR3 is built from 14 residues. V lost 7 bases to trimming and J lost 6 bases; unmatched junction nucleotides: 10. The germline V gene has CDR1 MNHEY and CDR2 SMNVEV (reference sequence). The CDR3 DNA follows: TGTGCCAGCACCCTCCGGCAGGGGGCAAATGGCTACACCTTC. It specifies CASTLRQGANGYTF.

As to this clone: Other DNA variants within this sample encode the same CDR3. The chain joins TRBV10-3 to TRBJ1-5, with 7 bases lining up with TRBD1. This CDR3 spans 15 amino acids. The germline gives CDR1 ENHRY, CDR2 SYGVKD. The V and J ends lost 0 bases and 6 bases, in that order; junction bases with no gene match: 5. CDR3 sequence (DNA): TGTGCCATCAGTGAGTCGTGGCAGGGGGGTCAGCCCCAGCATTTT. Protein sequence: CAISESWQGGQPQHF.

This rearrangement joins TRBV4-3 to TRBJ1-3; perhaps TRBD1 as D (5 bases). Deletions cut 0 bases from V and 3 bases from J, with 9 bases between. The CDR3 loop spans 15 amino acids. CDR1 is LGHNA, CDR2 YSLEER, per germline. In DNA, the CDR3 is TGCGCCAGCAGCCAAGATCCAGGGTATGGAAACACCATATATTTT. Protein: CASSQDPGYGNTIYF.

V usage is TRBV5-1 and J usage is TRBJ1-1; the D is unclear. Germline-derived CDR1 and CDR2 are SGHRS and YFSETQ. The CDR3 runs 15 residues. V gave up 0 bases and J gave up 6 bases, with 15 bases separating them. The CDR3 loop reads CASSLGEFGSSEAFF. CDR3 coding DNA: TGCGCCAGCAGCTTGGGGGAGTTCGGGTCTTCTGAAGCTTTCTTT. Together with reference TRBV5-1 and TRBJ1-1, the CDR3 gives the full variable domain: KAGVTQTPRYLIKTRGQQVTLSCSPISGHRSVSWYQQTPGQGLQFLFEYFSETQRNKGNFPGRFSGRQFSNSRSEMNVSTLELGDSALYLCASSLGEFGSSEAFFGQGTRLTVV.

This chain uses TRBV5-1 with TRBJ1-1; 8 nucleotides align to TRBD1. The CDR3 contains 17 residues. V lost 0 bases and J lost 5; bases outside the gene matches: 12. Looked up from germline, CDR1 is SGHRS and CDR2 is YFSETQ. CDR3 loop: CASSLGPAGGPWTEAFF. CDR3 nucleotides: TGCGCCAGCAGCTTGGGGCCGGCAGGGGGCCCGTGGACTGAAGCTTTCTTT.

This chain joins TRBV19 and TRBJ1-1, with D tentatively TRBD1 (6 bases). Germline CDR1 and CDR2: LNHDA and SQIVND (reference sequence). V dropped 9 bases and J dropped 1 base, with 15 bases sitting between them. The CDR3 sequence is 14 residues long. Here the CDR3 reads CASRVPGQNTEAFF. CDR3 bases: TGTGCCAGCAGGGTACCGGGACAGAACACTGAAGCTTTCTTT.

The chain employs TRBV14 and TRBJ2-7; 7 positions match TRBD2. J gave up 5 bases and V 2 bases, and 12 bases lay outside the gene matches. CDR3 length: 16 amino acids. Germline-derived CDR1 and CDR2 are SGHDN and FVKESK. The CDR3 region is CASSQRGGTTRHEQYF. The CDR3 bases are TGTGCCAGCAGCCAAAGGGGAGGGACTACAAGACACGAGCAGTACTTC.

On this clone itself: One end of the junction is discordant with germline, which a read error may explain. The chain joins TRBV6-1 to TRBJ1-2; D unclear. Germline V gives CDR1 MNHNS, CDR2 SASEGT. The CDR3 totals 13 residues. The CDR3 DNA is TGTGCCAGCAGTGAAGCTGGTGTCGGAGACCCAAATTTC. Translation: CASSEAGVGDPNF.

The V and J genes are TRBV5-6 and TRBJ2-3; TRBD1 agrees at 8 bases. V was pared by 5 bases and J by 3 bases, with 8 bases of the junction left unmatched. Germline V gene sequence: CDR1 SGHDT, CDR2 YYEEEE. CDR3 length: 15 amino acids. The CDR3 coding sequence is TGTGCCAGCAGGGTGACAGGGGAAAGAACAGATACGCAGTATTTT. As protein: CASRVTGERTDTQYF.

The rearrangement links TRBV18 to TRBJ1-1; 7 bases are a match to TRBD1. The CDR3 loop spans 16 amino acids. V shed 4 bases and J 4 bases; nucleotides not matched to a gene: 12. Germline lookup yields CDR1 KGHSH and CDR2 LQKENI. The CDR3 is CASSHQRGGWATEAFF. As DNA, the CDR3 is TGTGCCAGCTCACACCAACGAGGGGGCTGGGCCACTGAAGCTTTCTTT.

The chain is built from TRBV27 and TRBJ2-5; D possibly corresponds to TRBD1 (7 bases). Trimming shortened V by 3 bases and J by 6 bases, and 17 bases separated the two germline ends. The CDR3 has 15 residues. Germline lookup yields CDR1 MNHEY and CDR2 SMNVEV (reference sequence). The CDR3 nucleotides read TGTGCCAGCAGTTTCGGGCAGGGGGGCCTGCAGACCCAGTACTTC. Translated: CASSFGQGGLQTQYF.

The chain is built from TRBV19 and TRBJ1-1; the D is unclear. There are 12 residues in the CDR3. Trimming removed 3 bases at V and 5 bases at J, with 7 bases between. Germline V gene data show CDR1 as LNHDA and CDR2 as SQIVND (reference sequence). CDR3 residues: CASSMASTEAFF. Here the CDR3 DNA reads TGTGCCAGTAGTATGGCCAGTACTGAAGCTTTCTTT. The whole variable domain, remainder taken from reference TRBV19 and TRBJ1-1, is DGGITQSPKYLFRKEGQNVTLSCEQNLNHDAMYWYRQDPGQGLRLIYYSQIVNDFQKGDIAEGYSVSREKKESFPLTVTSAQKNPTAFYLCASSMASTEAFFGQGTRLTVV.

Worth noting for this clone: Other DNA sequences of this sample code for an identical CDR3. The genes are TRBV5-1 and TRBJ1-2, with TRBD1 matching over 7 bases. The CDR3 is made up of 14 amino acids. Germline CDR1 reads SGHRS; CDR2 reads YFSETQ. Unmatched junction bases numbered 9, after V lost 2 bases and J lost 8 bases. CDR3 nucleotide sequence: TGCGCCAGCAGCTTCGATTCGAACAGGGGCGGCTACACCTTC. Its translation: CASSFDSNRGGYTF.

This chain uses TRBV7-8 with TRBJ2-7; tentatively, D is TRBD2 (6 bases). Trimming removed 7 bases from V and 7 bases from J, with 17 bases in between. CDR1 is SGHVS, CDR2 FQNEAQ, per germline. There are 13 residues in the CDR3. The CDR3 DNA sequence: TGTGCCAGCACCTCTGGGGGGAGCGAAGAGCAGTACGTC. Its protein product is CASTSGGSEEQYV.

This chain links TRBV4-3 with TRBJ1-2; D is unclear. The germline gives CDR1 LGHNA, CDR2 YSLEER. CDR3 length: 15 residues. Between the trimmed V and J ends, which lost 0 bases and 4 bases, there was a span of 12 bases. The CDR3 DNA reads as TGCGCCAGCAGCCAAGAGTATTTCCGGGGCTATGGCTACACCTTC. Protein product: CASSQEYFRGYGYTF.

This sequence joins TRBV9 and TRBJ1-1; D might be TRBD1 (5 bases). Per the germline V gene, CDR1 is SGDLS and CDR2 is YYNGEE. The CDR3 has 15 amino acids. V was shortened by 3 bases and J by 0 bases, with 12 bases between the two germline ends. The CDR3 region has the DNA TGTGCCAGCAGCGGGTTGGGGGGGGTGAACACTGAAGCTTTCTTT. Encoded protein: CASSGLGGVNTEAFF. Full variable domain (missing parts from reference TRBV9 and TRBJ1-1): DSGVTQTPKHLITATGQRVTLRCSPRSGDLSVYWYQQSLDQGLQFLIQYYNGEERAKGNILERFSAQQFPDLHSELNLSSLELGDSALYFCASSGLGGVNTEAFFGQGTRLTVV.

The CDR3 DNA reads TGCGCCAGCAGCTGGGACAGGGCTAACTACAATGAGCAGTTCTTC. This sequence encodes CASSWDRANYNEQFF. V gene TRBV5-1 combines with J gene TRBJ2-1; 9 bases are shared with TRBD1. V shed 3 bases, J shed 3 bases, and the junction held 4 bases outside the gene matches. This CDR3 has 15 residues. CDR1 and CDR2 from the germline V gene are SGHRS and YFSETQ.

This chain links TRBV7-3 with TRBJ2-2, with a possible D match to TRBD1 (6 bases). This CDR3 is built from 14 residues. Germline CDR1 is SGHTA and CDR2 is FQGTGA. Trimming pared 5 bases from V and 3 bases from J, leaving 10 bases between. This chain's CDR3 is CASSPDSYTGELFF. Here the CDR3 DNA reads TGTGCCAGCAGCCCGGACAGTTACACCGGGGAGCTGTTTTTT. The entire variable domain, with the rest obtained from reference TRBV7-3 and TRBJ2-2, is as follows: GAGVSQTPSNKVTEKGKYVELRCDPISGHTALYWYRQSLGQGPEFLIYFQGTGAADDSGLPNDRFFAVRPEGSVSTLKIQRTERGDSAVYLCASSPDSYTGELFFGEGSRLTVL.

The chain carries TRBV6-5 and TRBJ1-2; D gene ambiguous. The CDR3 contains 14 residues. Germline V gives CDR1 MNHEY, CDR2 SVGAGI. The V and J ends lost 6 bases and 4 bases respectively, with 15 bases between them. CDR3 region: CASSLSRGLYGYTF. The CDR3 nucleotides read TGTGCCAGCAGCCTCTCGAGAGGACTCTATGGCTACACCTTC.

The chain carries TRBV21-1 and TRBJ2-2; whether TRBD1, the table's D call, matches the DNA was not checked. TRBV21-1 is classified as a pseudogene. CDR3 length equals 15 residues. CDR3 region: CASSSRQGNTGELFF. The CDR3 nucleotides read TGTGCCAGCAGTTCCCGGCAGGGCAACACCGGGGAGCTGTTTTTT.

This chain connects TRBV19 to TRBJ2-2; 7 bases match TRBD1. Germline assignment: CDR1 LNHDA and CDR2 SQIVND (reference sequence). Trimming removed 7 bases from V and 3 bases from J; junction bases left unmatched: 8. The length of the CDR3 is 15 residues. CDR3 in DNA: TGTGCCAGTACCGCGGACAGGCTAGACACCGGGGAGCTGTTTTTT. Translated: CASTADRLDTGELFF.

The rearrangement uses TRBV11-2 and TRBJ2-5; TRBD1 matches at 10 bases. Germline-derived CDR1 and CDR2 are SGHAT and FQNNGV. J lost 2 bases, V lost 4 bases, and 7 bases had no gene match. The CDR3 sequence is 16 residues long. Written as DNA, the CDR3 is TGTGCCAGCAGCTCACGACAGGGGGCGGTTCAAGAGACCCAGTACTTC. Translating gives CASSSRQGAVQETQYF.